Below, 24 T cell receptor beta chains from the same sample are listed, as sequenced in a study of blood T cell repertoires in COVID-19. Measured with immunoSEQ multiplex PCR; TCRdb has only the in-frame clones, and not every one. Of about 93,000 clones in the sample, about 90% were seen once. The specimen sequenced was peripheral blood. These receptors were collected from a human donor with active COVID-19. The donor label of this sample is uncertain.

J is TRBJ2-5 and V is TRBV6-2 or TRBV6-3; 11 nucleotides match TRBD2. CDR3 length: 16 residues. J was trimmed by 7 bases and V by 0 bases; bases with no gene match: 7. Germline values: CDR1 MNHEY, CDR2 SVGEGT. CDR3 DNA sequence: TGTGCCAGCAGTTACTCGCCTAGCGGGGGGCCGTGGACCCAGTACTTC. It encodes CASSYSPSGGPWTQYF.

This chain joins TRBV7-9 and TRBJ1-4; a possible D gene is TRBD1 (6 bases). This CDR3 spans 17 amino acids. V shed 1 base and J shed 0 bases, with 12 bases lying between them. From germline, CDR1 is SEHNR and CDR2 FQNEAQ (reference sequence). The CDR3 reads CASSLEGGFATNEKLFF. CDR3 nucleotide sequence: TGTGCCAGCAGCTTAGAGGGGGGGTTTGCAACTAATGAAAAACTGTTTTTT.

This chain links TRBV7-9 with TRBJ1-1; 7 nucleotides line up with TRBD1. CDR3 length: 17 amino acids. In germline, CDR1 is SEHNR, CDR2 FQNEAQ (reference sequence). With V trimmed by 7 bases and J by 0 bases, 14 bases remained unmatched. The CDR3 DNA reads as TGTGCCAGCATATTGACAGGGCGGGGAATGGTGAACACTGAAGCTTTCTTT. The encoded protein is CASILTGRGMVNTEAFF.

This clone occurred a few times. Other DNA sequences from this sample encode an identical CDR3 as well. The chain recombines TRBV9 with TRBJ1-1, with TRBD1 matching over 7 bases. The CDR3 contains 13 residues. Germline CDR1 reads SGDLS; CDR2 reads YYNGEE. V lost 2 bases and J lost 3; bases outside the gene matches: 1. CDR3 loop: CASSVQGDTEAFF. For the CDR3, the DNA is TGTGCCAGCAGCGTCCAGGGGGACACTGAAGCTTTCTTT.

This clone appeared a single time. The J gene is TRBJ2-1, the V gene TRBV11-3; D perhaps matches TRBD1 (5 bases). The germline V and J ends were trimmed by 1 base and 8 bases, with 12 bases remaining between them. Germline CDR1 is SGHNT and CDR2 is YENEEA. The CDR3 totals 14 residues. CDR3 nucleotide sequence: TGTGCCAGCAGCTTAGCTTCAGGGAAGCATGAGCAGTTCTTC. It translates to CASSLASGKHEQFF.

The chain uses TRBV19 and TRBJ1-6; D unresolved. Trimming shortened V by 9 bases and J by 8 bases, and 14 bases separated the two germline ends. CDR3 size: 13 residues. From germline, CDR1 is LNHDA and CDR2 SQIVND (reference sequence). The CDR3 region is CASSDGRYSPLHF. In nucleotides, the CDR3 is TGTGCCAGCTCGGACGGGAGGTATTCACCCCTCCACTTT.

The J gene is TRBJ1-5, the V gene TRBV6-5; tentative D call: TRBD1 (6 bases). V was pared by 1 base and J by 4 bases, with 8 bases between. Germline V lookup: CDR1 MNHEY, CDR2 SVGAGI. The CDR3 totals 14 residues. CDR3 loop: CASSYLGGNQPQHF. The CDR3 DNA reads TGTGCCAGCAGTTACTTAGGGGGAAATCAGCCCCAGCATTTT.

In its sample, this clone was seen a few times. This chain joins TRBV18 and TRBJ1-6; 10 bases match TRBD1. The junction had 14 bases not matched to a gene; V was cut back by 3 bases and J by 9 bases. Germline V gene data show CDR1 as KGHSH and CDR2 as LQKENI. This CDR3 contains 18 residues. CDR3 protein: CASSPRGPGTGDRSPLHF. The CDR3 region has the DNA TGTGCCAGCTCACCTCGGGGTCCCGGGACAGGGGATCGTTCACCCCTCCACTTT.

This chain connects TRBV14 to TRBJ2-3; D remains unclear. The germline V and J ends were trimmed by 0 bases and 8 bases, with 9 bases remaining between them. The CDR3 sequence is 13 residues long. Germline lookup yields CDR1 SGHDN and CDR2 FVKESK. The CDR3: CASSQDRVSTQYF. The CDR3 DNA sequence: TGTGCCAGCAGCCAAGATCGTGTCAGTACGCAGTATTTT.

The chain couples TRBV3-1 (or the pseudogene TRBV3-2) to TRBJ1-6; D is unclear. The CDR3 totals 12 residues. Trimming removed 8 bases from V and 4 bases from J, with 6 bases in between. Looked up from germline, CDR1 is LGHDT and CDR2 is YNNKEL (reference sequence). The CDR3 here is CASGRYNSPLHF. The CDR3, as DNA: TGTGCCAGCGGCAGATATAATTCACCCCTCCACTTT.

The V call is TRBV6-5, the J call TRBJ1-4, with D maybe TRBD1 (5 bases). In germline, CDR1 is MNHEY, CDR2 SVGAGI. Trimming stripped 5 bases from V and 5 bases from J, with 6 bases between. This CDR3 contains 12 residues. In DNA, the CDR3 is TGTGCCAGCAGTCGACAGAATGAAAAACTGTTTTTT. This translates into CASSRQNEKLFF.

This chain connects TRBV7-9 to TRBJ1-5; D unclear. CDR3 length: 13 residues. Germline lookup yields CDR1 SEHNR and CDR2 FQNEAQ (reference sequence). V shed 6 bases and J shed 3 bases, with 9 bases lying between them. The CDR3 DNA reads TGTGCCAGCAGGCGGATTTCCAATCAGCCCCAGCATTTT. It yields the protein CASRRISNQPQHF.

The chain links TRBV6-6 to TRBJ2-2, with TRBD2 identical over 14 bases. Germline CDR1 is MNHNY and CDR2 is SVGAGI (reference sequence). The CDR3 totals 16 residues. The junction had 5 bases not matched to a gene; V was cut back by 4 bases and J by 7 bases. CDR3 loop: CASSSPTSGGDGELFF. DNA for the CDR3: TGTGCCAGCAGTTCACCGACTAGCGGGGGGGACGGGGAGCTGTTTTTT.

This chain uses TRBV27 with TRBJ2-3; 9 bases map to TRBD2. With V trimmed by 3 bases and J by 1 base, 5 bases remained unmatched. Germline values: CDR1 MNHEY, CDR2 SMNVEV (reference sequence). There are 16 residues in the CDR3. The CDR3: CASSLYSGRRTDTQYF. CDR3 nucleotide sequence: TGTGCCAGCAGTTTGTATAGCGGGAGACGCACAGATACGCAGTATTTT.

This clone showed up just a few times. This rearrangement joins TRBV7-2 to TRBJ1-1; perhaps TRBD1 as D (5 bases). Germline CDR1 reads SGHTA; CDR2 reads FQGNSA. CDR3 length: 15 amino acids. Trimming left V 5 bases short and J 5 bases short, with 18 bases between. CDR3 bases: TGTGCCAGCAGCCTCGCCGTATCTGGGGGGACTGAAGCTTTCTTT. Its translation is CASSLAVSGGTEAFF.

The chain carries TRBV7-2 and TRBJ2-3; TRBD1 agrees at 7 bases. V trimming: 9 bases; J trimming: 0 bases; junction bases outside the gene matches: 9. The CDR3 extends over 15 amino acids. Per germline, CDR1 SGHTA and CDR2 FQGNSA. CDR3 loop: CASLGQSTSTDTQYF. CDR3 in DNA: TGTGCCAGTCTGGGACAGTCGACTAGCACAGATACGCAGTATTTT.

J is TRBJ2-1 and V is TRBV28; 10 nucleotides line up with TRBD2. Losses at the gene ends were 2 bases for V and 3 bases for J; bases not matched to a gene: 1. The V gene's germline CDR1 is MDHEN and CDR2 SYDVKM. This CDR3 is built from 15 residues. The CDR3 coding sequence is TGTGCCAGCAGTTTACTAGCGGGGGACTACAATGAGCAGTTCTTC. This encodes CASSLLAGDYNEQFF.

The rearrangement uses TRBV29-1 and TRBJ2-1; 10 positions match TRBD2. The V gene end was trimmed by 5 bases and the J gene end by 9 bases; junction bases not matched to a gene: 13. This CDR3 has 15 amino acids. Germline V gives CDR1 SQVTM, CDR2 ANQGSEA. CDR3 protein: CSVIPPQRGGGEQFF. The CDR3 nucleotides read TGCAGCGTTATCCCTCCCCAGCGGGGGGGCGGTGAGCAGTTCTTC.

This chain links TRBV14 with TRBJ1-2; TRBD1 matches at 7 bases. This CDR3 region has 17 residues. Trimming removed 1 base from V and 3 bases from J; junction bases left unmatched: 11. The germline V gene encodes CDR1 SGHDN and CDR2 FVKESK. CDR3 protein: CASSQVPRKTGYYGYTF. CDR3 nucleotide sequence: TGTGCCAGCAGCCAAGTGCCTCGAAAGACAGGGTACTATGGCTACACCTTC.

This chain links TRBV19 with TRBJ1-4, with 10 bases lining up with TRBD1. V dropped 4 bases and J dropped 4; count of bases not matched to a gene: 6. Germline-derived CDR1 and CDR2 are LNHDA and SQIVND (reference sequence). CDR3 length equals 16 residues. This CDR3 reads CASSTTGGSVNEKLFF. DNA of the CDR3: TGTGCCAGTAGTACGACAGGGGGCTCTGTTAATGAAAAACTGTTTTTT.

This rearrangement joins TRBV5-5 to TRBJ1-5; D possibly corresponds to TRBD1 (6 bases). This CDR3 region has 16 residues. Trimming removed 0 bases at V and 2 bases at J, with 12 bases between. Per the germline V gene, CDR1 is SGHKS and CDR2 is YYEKEE (reference sequence). The CDR3 region has the DNA TGTGCCAGCAGCTTGGACCGGACAGAGGGCAATCAGCCCCAGCATTTT. Translation gives CASSLDRTEGNQPQHF.

The V gene is TRBV16, the J gene TRBJ1-4; D is perhaps TRBD1 (5 bases). Trimming pared 2 bases from V and 1 base from J, leaving 14 bases between. CDR1 is KGHSY and CDR2 is FQNENV in the germline V gene. CDR3 length: 17 residues. As DNA, the CDR3 is TGTGCCAGCAGCCAAGCTCTTCCAGGGTTAACTAATGAAAAACTGTTTTTT. Translating gives CASSQALPGLTNEKLFF. Together with reference TRBV16 and TRBJ1-4, the CDR3 gives the full variable domain: GEEVAQTPKHLVRGEGQKAKLYCAPIKGHSYVFWYQQVLKNEFKFLISFQNENVFDETGMPKERFSAKCLPNSPCSLEIQATKLEDSAVYFCASSQALPGLTNEKLFFGSGTQLSVL.

This chain's CDR3 is CASSFDRGLFYEQYF. The CDR3 DNA reads as TGTGCCAGCAGCTTCGACAGGGGGCTGTTCTACGAGCAGTACTTC. This rearrangement joins TRBV7-2 to TRBJ2-7, with TRBD1 matching 10 bases. Per germline, CDR1 SGHTA and CDR2 FQGNSA. The V gene end was trimmed by 3 bases and the J gene end by 3 bases; junction bases not matched to a gene: 5. The CDR3 loop spans 15 amino acids.

The rearrangement uses TRBV4-3 and TRBJ1-2, with D maybe TRBD1 (5 bases). V shed 0 bases and J shed 6 bases, with 14 bases lying between them. CDR1 and CDR2 (germline): LGHNA, YSLEER. This CDR3 contains 15 residues. In DNA form, the CDR3 reads TGCGCCAGCAGCCAAGATCTTTCAGGGTCTAATGGCTACACCTTC. Its translation is CASSQDLSGSNGYTF.